This T cell receptor (beta chain) was obtained from a study of PD-1 blockade in classical Hodgkin lymphoma. V shed 0 bases and J shed 3 bases, with 12 bases lying between them. The CDR3 is 16 residues long. CDR1 and CDR2 from the germline V gene are SGHDN and FVKESK. As for this clone: Its antigen is unknown.

The data were produced by immunoSEQ multiplex PCR, yet TCRdb's version contains in-frame clones alone and is incomplete. Found here are 70,000 to 80,000 clones, around 93% of them singletons; the top ten hold under 9.5%. Overall study results and limits: The study found that TCR diversity rose significantly by C4D1 in CD4+ but not CD8+ cells.

Relapses following autologous stem cell transplantation were seen in all patients, with brentuximab vedotin exposure varying. Sequencing was performed on peripheral blood mononuclear cells (PBMCs), taken at baseline. V is TRBV14 and J is TRBJ1-3; TRBD1 is a possible D gene (5 bases). The origin of this receptor is a human donor with classical Hodgkin lymphoma. CDR3 amino acids: CASSQEWGGGGNTIYF. The DNA of the CDR3 is TGTGCCAGCAGCCAAGAATGGGGCGGCGGTGGAAACACCATATATTTT.